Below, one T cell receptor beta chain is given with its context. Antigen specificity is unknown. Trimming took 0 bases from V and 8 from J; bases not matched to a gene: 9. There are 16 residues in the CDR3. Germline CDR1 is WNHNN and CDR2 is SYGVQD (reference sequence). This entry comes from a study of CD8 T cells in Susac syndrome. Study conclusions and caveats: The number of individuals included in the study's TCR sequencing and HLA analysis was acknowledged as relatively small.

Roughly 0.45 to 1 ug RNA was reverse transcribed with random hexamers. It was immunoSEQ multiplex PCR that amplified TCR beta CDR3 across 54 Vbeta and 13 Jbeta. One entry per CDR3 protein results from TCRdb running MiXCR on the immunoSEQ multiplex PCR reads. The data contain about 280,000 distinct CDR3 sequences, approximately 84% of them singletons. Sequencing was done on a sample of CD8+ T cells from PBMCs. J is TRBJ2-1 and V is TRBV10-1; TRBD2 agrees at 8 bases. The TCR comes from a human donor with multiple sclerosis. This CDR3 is CASSESTGGHRHEQFF. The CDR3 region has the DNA TGCGCCAGCAGTGAGTCAACGGGAGGGCACCGGCATGAGCAGTTCTTC.